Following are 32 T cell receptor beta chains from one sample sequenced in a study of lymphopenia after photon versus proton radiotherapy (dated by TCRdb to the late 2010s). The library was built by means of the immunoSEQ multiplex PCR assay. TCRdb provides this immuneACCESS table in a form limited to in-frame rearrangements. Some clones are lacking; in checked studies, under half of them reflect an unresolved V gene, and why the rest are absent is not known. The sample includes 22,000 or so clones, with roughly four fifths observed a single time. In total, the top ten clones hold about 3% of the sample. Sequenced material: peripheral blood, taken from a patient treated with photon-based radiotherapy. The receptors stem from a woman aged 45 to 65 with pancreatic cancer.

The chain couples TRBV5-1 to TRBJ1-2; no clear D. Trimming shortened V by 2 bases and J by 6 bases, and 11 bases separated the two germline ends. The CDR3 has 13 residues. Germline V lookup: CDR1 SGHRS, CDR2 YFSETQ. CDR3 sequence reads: CASSFRAGDGYTF. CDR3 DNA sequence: TGCGCCAGCAGCTTTAGGGCAGGAGATGGCTACACCTTC.

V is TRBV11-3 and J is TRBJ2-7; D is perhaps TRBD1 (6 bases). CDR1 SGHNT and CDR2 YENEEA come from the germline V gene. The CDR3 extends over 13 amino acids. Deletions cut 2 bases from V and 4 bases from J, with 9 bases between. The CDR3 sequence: CASSLSQGYEQYF. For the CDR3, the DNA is TGTGCCAGCAGCTTATCCCAGGGGTACGAGCAGTACTTC.

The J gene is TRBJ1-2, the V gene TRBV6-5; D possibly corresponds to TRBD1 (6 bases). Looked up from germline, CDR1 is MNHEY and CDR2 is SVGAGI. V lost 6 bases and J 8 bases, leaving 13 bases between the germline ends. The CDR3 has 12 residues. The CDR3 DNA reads TGTGCCAGCAGCCCCCAGGGGTTGGGCTACACCTTC. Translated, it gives CASSPQGLGYTF.

This CDR3 is CASSISGPSQETQYF. CDR3 coding DNA: TGTGCCAGCAGCATTAGCGGGCCCTCCCAAGAGACCCAGTACTTC. The rearrangement joins TRBV5-6 to TRBJ2-5, with 7 positions matching TRBD2. CDR1 is SGHDT and CDR2 is YYEEEE in the germline V gene. The CDR3 covers 15 residues. The J segment lost 1 base and the V segment lost 4 bases, leaving 7 bases of the junction unmatched.

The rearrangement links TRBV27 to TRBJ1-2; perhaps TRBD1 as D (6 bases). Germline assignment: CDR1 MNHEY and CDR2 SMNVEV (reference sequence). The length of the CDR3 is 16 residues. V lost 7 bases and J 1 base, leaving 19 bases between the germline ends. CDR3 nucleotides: TGTGCCAGCAAAAGCATAGGGGGGAGTTATAACTATGGCTACACCTTC. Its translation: CASKSIGGSYNYGYTF.

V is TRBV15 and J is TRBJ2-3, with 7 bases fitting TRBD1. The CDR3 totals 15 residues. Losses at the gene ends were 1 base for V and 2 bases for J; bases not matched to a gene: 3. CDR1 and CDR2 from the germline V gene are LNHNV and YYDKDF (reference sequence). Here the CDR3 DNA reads TGTGCCACCAGCAGAGGGACAGGAAACACAGATACGCAGTATTTT. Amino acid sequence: CATSRGTGNTDTQYF.

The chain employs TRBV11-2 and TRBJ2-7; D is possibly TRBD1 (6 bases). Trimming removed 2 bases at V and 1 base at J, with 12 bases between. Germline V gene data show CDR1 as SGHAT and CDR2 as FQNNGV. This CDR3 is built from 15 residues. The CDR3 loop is CASSLRTAFSYEQYF. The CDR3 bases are TGTGCCAGCAGCTTAAGGACAGCCTTTTCCTACGAGCAGTACTTC. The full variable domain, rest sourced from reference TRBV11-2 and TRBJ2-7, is EAGVAQSPRYKIIEKRQSVAFWCNPISGHATLYWYQQILGQGPKLLIQFQNNGVVDDSQLPKDRFSAERLKGVDSTLKIQPAKLEDSAVYLCASSLRTAFSYEQYFGPGTRLTVT.

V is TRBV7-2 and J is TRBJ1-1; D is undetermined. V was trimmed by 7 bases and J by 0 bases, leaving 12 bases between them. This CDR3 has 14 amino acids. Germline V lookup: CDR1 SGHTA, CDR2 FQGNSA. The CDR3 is CASKLRLLNTEAFF. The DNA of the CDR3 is TGTGCCAGCAAGCTTCGACTGCTGAACACTGAAGCTTTCTTT.

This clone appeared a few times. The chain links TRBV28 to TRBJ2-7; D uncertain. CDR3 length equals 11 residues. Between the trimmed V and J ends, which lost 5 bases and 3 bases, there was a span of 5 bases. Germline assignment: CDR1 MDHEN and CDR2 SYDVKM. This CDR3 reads CASSANYEQYF. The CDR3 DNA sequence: TGTGCCAGCAGTGCCAACTACGAGCAGTACTTC.

The CDR3 reads CATSRGWRNEQFF. CDR3 bases: TGTGCCACCAGCAGAGGATGGCGGAATGAGCAGTTCTTC. The chain links TRBV15 to TRBJ2-1; no reliable D call. CDR1 is LNHNV, CDR2 YYDKDF, per germline (reference sequence). V was clipped by 1 base and J by 7 bases, with 8 bases between them. The length of the CDR3 is 13 residues.

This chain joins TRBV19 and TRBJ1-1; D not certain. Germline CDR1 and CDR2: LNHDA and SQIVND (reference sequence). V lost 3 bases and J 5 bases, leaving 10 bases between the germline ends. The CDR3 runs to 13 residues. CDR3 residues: CASSIPLETEAFF. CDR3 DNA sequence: TGTGCCAGTAGTATCCCATTGGAAACTGAAGCTTTCTTT.

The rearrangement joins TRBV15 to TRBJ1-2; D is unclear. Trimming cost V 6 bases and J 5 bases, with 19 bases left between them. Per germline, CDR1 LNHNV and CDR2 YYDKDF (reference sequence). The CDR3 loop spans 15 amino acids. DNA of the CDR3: TGTGCCACCAGTATGGAAGGGAGGGCAGGATATGGCTACACCTTC. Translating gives CATSMEGRAGYGYTF.

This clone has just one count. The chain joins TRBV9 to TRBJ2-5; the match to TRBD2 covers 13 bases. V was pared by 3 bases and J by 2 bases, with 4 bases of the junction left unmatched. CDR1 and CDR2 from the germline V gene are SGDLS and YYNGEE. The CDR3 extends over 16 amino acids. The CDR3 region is CASSEGTSGDQETQYF. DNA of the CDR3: TGTGCCAGCAGCGAAGGGACTAGCGGGGATCAAGAGACCCAGTACTTC. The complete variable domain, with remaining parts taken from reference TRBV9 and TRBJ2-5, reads DSGVTQTPKHLITATGQRVTLRCSPRSGDLSVYWYQQSLDQGLQFLIQYYNGEERAKGNILERFSAQQFPDLHSELNLSSLELGDSALYFCASSEGTSGDQETQYFGPGTRLLVL.

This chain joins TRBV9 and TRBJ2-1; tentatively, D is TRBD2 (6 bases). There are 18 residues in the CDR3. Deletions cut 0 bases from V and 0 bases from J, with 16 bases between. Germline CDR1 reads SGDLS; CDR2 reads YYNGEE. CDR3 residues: CASSVGVGSGFSYNEQFF. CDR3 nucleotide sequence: TGTGCCAGCAGCGTAGGGGTCGGGAGCGGGTTCTCCTACAATGAGCAGTTCTTC.

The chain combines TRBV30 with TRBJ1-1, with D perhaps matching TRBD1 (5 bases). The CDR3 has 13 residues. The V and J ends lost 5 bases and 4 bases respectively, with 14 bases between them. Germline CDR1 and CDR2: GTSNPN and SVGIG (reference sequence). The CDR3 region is CAWGWTGATEAFF. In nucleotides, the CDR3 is TGTGCCTGGGGTTGGACTGGGGCCACTGAAGCTTTCTTT.

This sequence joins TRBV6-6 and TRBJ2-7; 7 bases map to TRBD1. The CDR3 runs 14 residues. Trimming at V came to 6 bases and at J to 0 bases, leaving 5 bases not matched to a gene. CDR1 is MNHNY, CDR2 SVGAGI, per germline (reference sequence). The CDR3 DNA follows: TGTGCCAGCAGGGTCCGGGACAGCTCCTACGAGCAGTACTTC. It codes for CASRVRDSSYEQYF.

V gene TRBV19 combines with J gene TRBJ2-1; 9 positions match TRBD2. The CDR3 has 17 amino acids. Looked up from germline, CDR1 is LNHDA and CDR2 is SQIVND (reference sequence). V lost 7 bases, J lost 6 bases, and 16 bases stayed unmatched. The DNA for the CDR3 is TGTGCCAGTACCCCCAGGGGCGGGAGGGGTAGGGGCAATGAGCAGTTCTTC. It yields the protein CASTPRGGRGRGNEQFF.

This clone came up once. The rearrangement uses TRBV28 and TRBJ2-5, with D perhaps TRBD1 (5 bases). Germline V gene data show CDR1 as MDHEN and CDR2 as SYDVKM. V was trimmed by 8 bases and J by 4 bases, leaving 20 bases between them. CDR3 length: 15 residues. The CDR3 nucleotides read TGTGCCAGCGAAAGGGCAGGGAAGGTCCCAGAGACCCAGTACTTC. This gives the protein CASERAGKVPETQYF.

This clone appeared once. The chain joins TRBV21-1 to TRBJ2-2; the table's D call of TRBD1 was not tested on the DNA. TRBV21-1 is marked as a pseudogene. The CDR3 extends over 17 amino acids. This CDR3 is CASSKGGHTSNTGELFF. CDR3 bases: TGTGCCAGCAGCAAAGGGGGACACACCTCGAACACCGGGGAGCTGTTTTTT.

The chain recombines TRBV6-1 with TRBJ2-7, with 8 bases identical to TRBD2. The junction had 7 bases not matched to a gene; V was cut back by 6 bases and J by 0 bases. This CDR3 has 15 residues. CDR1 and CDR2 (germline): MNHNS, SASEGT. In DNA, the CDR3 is TGTGCCAGCAGCGCAAGCGGGAGTGGCTCCTACGAGCAGTACTTC. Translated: CASSASGSGSYEQYF.

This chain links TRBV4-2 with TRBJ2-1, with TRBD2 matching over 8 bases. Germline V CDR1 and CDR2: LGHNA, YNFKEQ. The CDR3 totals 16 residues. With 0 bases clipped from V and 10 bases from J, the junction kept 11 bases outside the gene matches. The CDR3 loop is CASSQDGSGGRSEQFF. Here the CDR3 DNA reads TGTGCCAGCAGCCAAGATGGGTCGGGCGGGAGGTCGGAGCAGTTCTTC.

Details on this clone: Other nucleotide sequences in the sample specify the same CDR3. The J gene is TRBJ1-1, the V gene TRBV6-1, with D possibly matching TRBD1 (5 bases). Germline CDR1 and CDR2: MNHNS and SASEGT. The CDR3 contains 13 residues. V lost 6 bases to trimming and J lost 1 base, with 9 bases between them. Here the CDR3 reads CASSQTGNTEAFF. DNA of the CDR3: TGTGCCAGCAGCCAAACAGGGAACACTGAAGCTTTCTTT.

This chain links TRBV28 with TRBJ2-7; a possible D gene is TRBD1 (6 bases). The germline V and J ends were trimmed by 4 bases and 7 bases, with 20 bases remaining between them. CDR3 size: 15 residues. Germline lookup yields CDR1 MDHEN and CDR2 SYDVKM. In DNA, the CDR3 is TGTGCCAGCAGTTCCCCACAGGGAAGGCTGGATGAGCAGTACTTC. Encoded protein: CASSSPQGRLDEQYF.

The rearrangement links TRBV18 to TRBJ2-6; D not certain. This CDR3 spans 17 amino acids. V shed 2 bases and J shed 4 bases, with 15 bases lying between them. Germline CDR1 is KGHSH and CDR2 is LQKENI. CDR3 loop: CASSPTSLGSGANVLTF. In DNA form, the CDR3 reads TGTGCCAGCTCACCAACATCCTTGGGCTCAGGGGCCAACGTCCTGACTTTC. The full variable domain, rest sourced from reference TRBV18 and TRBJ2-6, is NAGVMQNPRHLVRRRGQEARLRCSPMKGHSHVYWYRQLPEEGLKFMVYLQKENIIDESGMPKERFSAEFPKEGPSILRIQQVVRGDSAAYFCASSPTSLGSGANVLTFGAGSRLTVL.

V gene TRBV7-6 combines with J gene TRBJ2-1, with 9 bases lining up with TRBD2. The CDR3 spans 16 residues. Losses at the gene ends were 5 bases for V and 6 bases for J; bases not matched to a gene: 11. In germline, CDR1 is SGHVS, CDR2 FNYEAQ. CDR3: CASSRRAGGGSNEQFF. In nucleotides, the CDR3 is TGTGCCAGCAGCCGAAGGGCGGGAGGGGGAAGCAATGAGCAGTTCTTC.

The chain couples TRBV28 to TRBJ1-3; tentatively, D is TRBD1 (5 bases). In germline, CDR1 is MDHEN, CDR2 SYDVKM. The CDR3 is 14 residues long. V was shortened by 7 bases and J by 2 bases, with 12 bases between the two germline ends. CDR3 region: CASNTLGAGNTIYF. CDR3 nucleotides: TGTGCCAGCAATACCTTGGGGGCTGGAAACACCATATATTTT.

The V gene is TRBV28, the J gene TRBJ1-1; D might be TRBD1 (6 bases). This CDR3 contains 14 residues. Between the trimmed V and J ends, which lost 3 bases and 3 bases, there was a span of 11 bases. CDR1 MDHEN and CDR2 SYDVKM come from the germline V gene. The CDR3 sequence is CASSLGGPDTEAFF. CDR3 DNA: TGTGCCAGCAGTTTGGGGGGGCCCGACACTGAAGCTTTCTTT.

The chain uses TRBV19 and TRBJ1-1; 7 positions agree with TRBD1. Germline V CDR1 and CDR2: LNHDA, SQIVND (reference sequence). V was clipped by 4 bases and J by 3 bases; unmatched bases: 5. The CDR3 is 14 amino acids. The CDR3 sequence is CASSSGQAYTEAFF. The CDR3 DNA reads TGTGCCAGTAGTAGCGGACAGGCCTACACTGAAGCTTTCTTT.

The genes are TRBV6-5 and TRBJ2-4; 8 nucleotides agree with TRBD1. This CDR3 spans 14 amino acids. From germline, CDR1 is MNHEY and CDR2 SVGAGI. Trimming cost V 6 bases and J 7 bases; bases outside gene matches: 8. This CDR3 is CASRDRERLNIQYF. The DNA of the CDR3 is TGTGCCAGCAGGGACAGGGAACGATTGAACATTCAGTACTTC.

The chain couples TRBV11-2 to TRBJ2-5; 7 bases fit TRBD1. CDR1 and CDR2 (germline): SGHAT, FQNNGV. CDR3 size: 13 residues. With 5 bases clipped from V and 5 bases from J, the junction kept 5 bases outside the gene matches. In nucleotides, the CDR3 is TGTGCCAGCAGCCGACAGGGCGCGGAGACCCAGTACTTC. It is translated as CASSRQGAETQYF.

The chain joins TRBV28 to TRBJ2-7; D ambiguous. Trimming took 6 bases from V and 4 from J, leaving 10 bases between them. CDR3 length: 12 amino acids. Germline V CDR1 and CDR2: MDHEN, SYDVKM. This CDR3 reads CASSPTLYEQYF. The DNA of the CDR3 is TGTGCCAGCAGCCCTACCTTATACGAGCAGTACTTC.

CDR3 coding DNA: TGTGCCAGCAGCTTGACGGGAGCTTACGAGCAGTACTTC. This translates into CASSLTGAYEQYF. This chain uses TRBV7-9 with TRBJ2-7; a weak D match, TRBD2 (6 bases). Trimming cost V 3 bases and J 4 bases, with 10 bases left between them. Germline CDR1 and CDR2: SEHNR and FQNEAQ (reference sequence). The CDR3 is 13 amino acids. Variable domain in full (rest from reference TRBV7-9 and TRBJ2-7): DTGVSQNPRHKITKRGQNVTFRCDPISEHNRLYWYRQTLGQGPEFLTYFQNEAQLEKSRLLSDRFSAERPKGSFSTLEIQRTEQGDSAMYLCASSLTGAYEQYFGPGTRLTVT.